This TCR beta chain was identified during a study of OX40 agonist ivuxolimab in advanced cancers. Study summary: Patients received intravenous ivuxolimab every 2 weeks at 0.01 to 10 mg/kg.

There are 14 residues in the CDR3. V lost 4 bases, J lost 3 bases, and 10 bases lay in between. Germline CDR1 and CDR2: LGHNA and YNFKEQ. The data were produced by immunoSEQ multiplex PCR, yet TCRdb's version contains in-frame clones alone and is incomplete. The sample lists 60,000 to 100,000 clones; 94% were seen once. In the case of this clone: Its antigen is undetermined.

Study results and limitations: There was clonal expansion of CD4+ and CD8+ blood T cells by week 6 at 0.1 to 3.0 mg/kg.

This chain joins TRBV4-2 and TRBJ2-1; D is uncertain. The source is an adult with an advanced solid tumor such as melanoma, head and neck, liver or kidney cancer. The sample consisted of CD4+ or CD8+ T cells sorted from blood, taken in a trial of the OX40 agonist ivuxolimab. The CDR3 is CASSPPTVYNEQFF. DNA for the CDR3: TGTGCCAGCAGCCCACCTACAGTCTACAATGAGCAGTTCTTC.